Below are 5 T cell receptor beta chains sequenced from a single sample in a study of blood T cell repertoires in COVID-19 (dated by TCRdb to the early 2020s). Libraries came from the immunoSEQ multiplex PCR assay. The immuneACCESS repertoire file appears here via TCRdb, limited to in-frame rearrangements. These files lack a portion of the clones; in checked studies, under half of the deficit traces to unresolved V genes, and the cause of the others is not known. The sample table contains 120,000 to 150,000 clones; only one count was recorded for approximately 80% of them. 10% to 15% of the sample comes from the top ten. Sequencing used peripheral blood. These TCRs come from a man aged 60 to 69 with active or convalescent COVID-19.

The gene calls are TRBV7-3 and TRBJ1-2, with 10 positions matching TRBD1. V was pared by 2 bases and J by 8 bases, with 2 bases of the junction left unmatched. Per germline, CDR1 SGHTA and CDR2 FQGTGA. The CDR3 has 13 residues. The CDR3 loop reads CASSLETGGGYTF. CDR3 in DNA: TGTGCCAGCAGCTTAGAGACAGGGGGCGGCTACACCTTC. The variable domain in full, with the rest retrieved from reference TRBV7-3 and TRBJ1-2, is GAGVSQTPSNKVTEKGKYVELRCDPISGHTALYWYRQSLGQGPEFLIYFQGTGAADDSGLPNDRFFAVRPEGSVSTLKIQRTERGDSAVYLCASSLETGGGYTFGSGTRLTVV.

The genes are TRBV5-4 and TRBJ2-1; weak D call: TRBD1 (5 bases). In germline, CDR1 is SGHNT, CDR2 YYREEE (reference sequence). The CDR3 length is 17 residues. Trimming took off 0 bases at V and 0 bases at J, with 13 bases between the two ends. In nucleotides, the CDR3 is TGTGCCAGCAGCTTGGCCCTGGGGCGGAGCTCCTACAATGAGCAGTTCTTC. This codes for CASSLALGRSSYNEQFF.

J is TRBJ2-7 and V is TRBV6-5; D remains unclear. The CDR3 covers 13 residues. From germline, CDR1 is MNHEY and CDR2 SVGAGI. V lost 2 bases, J lost 3 bases, and 8 bases lay in between. The CDR3, as DNA: TGTGCCAGCAGTTACGCTGCCGGCTACGAGCAGTACTTC. Protein product: CASSYAAGYEQYF.

V usage is TRBV2 and J usage is TRBJ1-5; 7 nucleotides agree with TRBD1. Trimming took 1 base from V and 10 from J; bases not matched to a gene: 7. The CDR3 contains 14 residues. Germline values: CDR1 SNHLY, CDR2 FYNNEI. The DNA for the CDR3 is TGTGCCAGCAGTGAAGGGGACAGATTATTACCCCAGCATTTT. Residues: CASSEGDRLLPQHF.

This clone was seen a single time. The rearrangement joins TRBV7-2 to TRBJ2-1; 9 bases map to TRBD2. The trim removed 4 bases at V and 5 bases at J, leaving 3 bases unmatched. The CDR3 loop spans 14 amino acids. Looked up from germline, CDR1 is SGHTA and CDR2 is FQGNSA. The CDR3 nucleotides are TGTGCCAGCAGCTCCGGGACTAGCAACAATGAGCAGTTCTTC. Amino acids: CASSSGTSNNEQFF.